This T cell receptor beta chain came from a study of CD8+ T cells in alopecia areata. Treatment given: oral pan-JAK inhibitor, 5-10 mg twice daily. The V end lost 8 bases, the J end lost 4 bases, and 11 bases lay between the germline ends. The CDR3 contains 12 residues. Per germline, CDR1 MNHEY and CDR2 SMNVEV (reference sequence). After isolation, RNA underwent reverse transcription to generate cDNA as the sequencing template. Data came from immunoSEQ multiplex PCR; TCRdb stores just in-frame clones and leaves some out. The table records about 100,000 clones, 50% to 60% of them present only once. The chain joins TRBV27 to TRBJ1-2; D ambiguous. The source of this sequence is a human donor with alopecia areata. The source was CD8+ T cells sorted from blood, collected at roughly week 58, from a patient treated with tofacitinib. The CDR3 coding sequence is TGTGCCAGCGGGTCTATCGGCTATGGCTACACCTTC. Encoded protein: CASGSIGYGYTF.